The present entry profiles one T cell receptor beta chain with its context. The antigen remains undetermined. After expansion with viral peptide pools in the ViraFEST assay, antigen-specific CD4+ T cells were sequenced. After roughly ten days in culture, the CD4+ T cells were isolated. Nucleocapsid antibody tests were negative, and the vaccine recipients had no prior SARS-CoV-2 infection. Every well housed 1.5 million to 2 million PBMC, which grew in culture alongside about 9.9 IU/ml IL-2 and about 10 ug/ml peptides. This entry is derived from a study of vaccination effects on CD4 cells after COVID-19. General study results and limits: Vaccine- and infection-induced clones showed marked clonal contraction late following vaccination.

Sequenced by immunoSEQ multiplex PCR; TCRdb stores in-frame clones only, minus some. The repertoire consists of fewer than 65,000 clones, with approximately 71% occurring once and the leading ten covering 3.5% to 4.5%. Germline-derived CDR1 and CDR2 are SGHRS and YFSETQ. Trimming shortened V by 4 bases and J by 1 base, and 18 bases separated the two germline ends. This CDR3 contains 17 residues. The clonotype comes from a human donor who received a COVID-19 vaccine. Sequenced material: CD4+ T cells from PBMCs cultured with HCoV-OC43 spike peptides, taken before COVID-19 vaccination. This sample's subset: HCoV-OC43 spike overlapping peptide pool stimulation. The chain recombines TRBV5-1 with TRBJ2-4, with D unresolved. The CDR3 sequence is CASSVARPTNAKNIQYF. The CDR3 nucleotides are TGCGCCAGCAGCGTGGCTAGGCCGACGAACGCCAAAAACATTCAGTACTTC.